A selection of T cell receptor beta chains follows, all from one sample in a study of early T cells in non-severe SARS-CoV-2 infection. A single record per CDR3 protein comes from TCRdb applying MiXCR to the 5' RACE reads. The sample lists tens of thousands of distinct CDR3 sequences; 6.5% to 7.5% were seen once. Sequencing was performed on whole blood, taken at baseline. The receptors were gathered from an adult who was a healthcare worker with PCR-confirmed SARS-CoV-2 infection or an uninfected control (not recorded which). The CDR3 runs from the conserved cysteine through the conserved F or W. Fields, in order: J gene, V gene, clone size, D gene, CDR3 length, CDR3 protein, CDR3 DNA. A D gene is named only where the DNA matches it firmly. A clone size is listed for some rows: how often the clone was seen (once, few, many), or a class if it is expanded.

J: TRBJ2-2; V: TRBV12-3/TRBV12-4; size: NA; D: TRBD2; length: 15; CDR3: CASSWSGGLTGELFF; DNA: TGTGCCAGCAGTTGGAGCGGGGGCCTCACCGGGGAGCTGTTTTTT
J: TRBJ1-5; V: TRBV7-8; size: NA; D: TRBD1; length: 15; CDR3: CASSVTGGVNQPQHF; DNA: TGTGCCAGCAGCGTAACAGGGGGCGTAAATCAGCCCCAGCATTTT
J: TRBJ1-5; V: TRBV20-1; size: NA; D: TRBD1; length: 16; CDR3: CSATRRRGTDFQPQHF; DNA: TGCAGTGCTACAAGGAGAAGAGGGACAGACTTCCAGCCCCAGCATTTT
J: TRBJ2-1; V: TRBV20-1; size: few; D: NA; length: 13; CDR3: CSARDPLSNEQFF; DNA: TGCAGTGCTAGAGATCCCCTAAGCAATGAGCAGTTCTTC
J: TRBJ2-3; V: TRBV18; size: many; D: TRBD1; length: 17; CDR3: CASSRSGGTGSTDTQYF; DNA: TGTGCCAGCTCACGGTCTGGGGGGACAGGGAGCACAGATACGCAGTATTTT
J: TRBJ2-5; V: TRBV28; size: many; D: TRBD1; length: 14; CDR3: CASSPRTGPETQYF; DNA: TGTGCCAGCAGTCCACGGACAGGCCCAGAGACCCAGTACTTC
J: TRBJ2-3; V: TRBV5-1; size: NA; D: TRBD2; length: 15; CDR3: CASSSTSASTDTQYF; DNA: TGCGCCAGCAGCAGCACTAGCGCCAGCACAGATACGCAGTATTTT
J: TRBJ2-3; V: TRBV12-3/TRBV12-4; size: NA; D: NA; length: 15; CDR3: CASSRRGSSTDTQYF; DNA: TGTGCCAGCAGCCGCCGGGGGTCTAGCACAGATACGCAGTATTTT
J: TRBJ2-5; V: TRBV15; size: NA; D: NA; length: 16; CDR3: CATSSPGTEGIGGHTF; DNA: TGTGCCACCAGCAGCCCCGGGACAGAAGGAATCGGGGGCCACACCTTC
J: TRBJ2-6; V: TRBV12-3/TRBV12-4; size: many; D: NA; length: 15; CDR3: CASSTEHSGANVLTF; DNA: TGTGCCAGCAGTACTGAACACTCTGGGGCCAACGTCCTGACTTTC